One sample yielded the 24 T cell receptor beta chains listed below, sequenced in a study of patients with pleural tuberculosis. TCRdb itself ran the reads through MiXCR, one entry per CDR3 protein. The table lists some 48,000 distinct CDR3 sequences, 6% to 9.5% of them singletons, with roughly 17% in the top ten. Receptors originate from a human donor with pleural tuberculosis.

In its sample, this clonotype was seen many times. The chain uses TRBV7-6 and TRBJ1-5; D not resolved. The V end lost 1 base, the J end lost 0 bases, and 7 bases lay between the germline ends. The CDR3 contains 15 residues. CDR1 and CDR2 (germline): SGHVS, FNYEAQ. The CDR3 reads CASSLGVDSNQPQHF. The CDR3 coding sequence is TGTGCCAGCAGCTTAGGGGTAGATAGCAATCAGCCCCAGCATTTT.

This chain joins TRBV19 and TRBJ1-5, with D unclear. This CDR3 is 17 amino acids long. V dropped 3 bases and J dropped 0 bases, with 15 bases sitting between them. CDR1 and CDR2 (germline): LNHDA, SQIVND (reference sequence). CDR3 sequence (DNA): TGTGCCAGTAGTATTTCGGGCAGTAAATATAGCAATCAGCCCCAGCATTTT. Translation: CASSISGSKYSNQPQHF.

This clonotype was seen at least ten times. The chain carries TRBV12-3 or TRBV12-4 and TRBJ1-2, with no clear D. V lost 5 bases and J 4 bases, leaving 14 bases between the germline ends. This CDR3 is built from 14 residues. The CDR3 nucleotides are TGTGCCAGCAGTCCAGGACCCTGGGGCTATGGCTACACCTTC. This sequence encodes CASSPGPWGYGYTF.

This clonotype was seen many times. The chain couples TRBV6-1 to TRBJ2-5; D gene unclear. The germline gives CDR1 MNHNS, CDR2 SASEGT. Trimming left V 6 bases short and J 3 bases short, with 8 bases between. The CDR3 covers 12 residues. The CDR3 loop is CASRPDEETQYF. CDR3 in DNA: TGTGCCAGCAGACCGGACGAAGAGACCCAGTACTTC.

This clonotype has a handful of counts. The chain combines TRBV10-3 with TRBJ2-1, with D possibly being TRBD2 (5 bases). The germline CDR1 and CDR2 sequences are ENHRY and SYGVKD. V was pared by 0 bases and J by 8 bases, with 11 bases between. This CDR3 is 14 amino acids long. CDR3 bases: TGTGCCATCAGTGAGTCGATCGGAGGTTATGAGCAGTTCTTC. It yields the protein CAISESIGGYEQFF.

This clonotype came up many times. The chain links TRBV18 to TRBJ2-7; the D gene is possibly TRBD2 (6 bases). Germline values: CDR1 KGHSH, CDR2 LQKENI. This CDR3 region has 13 residues. Trimming took off 2 bases at V and 5 bases at J, with 10 bases between the two ends. The CDR3 sequence: CASSPLRGDEQYF. CDR3 sequence (DNA): TGTGCCAGCTCACCATTGCGCGGGGACGAGCAGTACTTC.

This clonotype was counted ten times or more. V usage is TRBV11-2 and J usage is TRBJ1-2, with D hard to call. The CDR3 extends over 13 amino acids. The ends were cut back, 0 bases at V and 4 bases at J, with 6 bases in the middle. The germline V gene has CDR1 SGHAT and CDR2 FQNNGV. The CDR3 region has the DNA TGTGCCAGCAGCTTAGATCACAGCTATGGCTACACCTTC. This translates into CASSLDHSYGYTF.

This clonotype was picked up a small number of times. The gene calls are TRBV5-1 and TRBJ1-3, with D unclear. The CDR3 is made up of 15 amino acids. Trimming removed 3 bases at V and 0 bases at J, with 10 bases between. Germline V gene data show CDR1 as SGHRS and CDR2 as YFSETQ. The chain's CDR3 is CASSSRTGSGNTIYF. Written as DNA, the CDR3 is TGCGCCAGCAGCTCCCGGACCGGCTCTGGAAACACCATATATTTT.

In this sample, this clonotype turned up once. The rearrangement links TRBV18 to TRBJ2-5; D uncertain. The V gene's germline CDR1 is KGHSH and CDR2 LQKENI. This CDR3 spans 15 amino acids. V gave up 3 bases and J gave up 2 bases, with 13 bases separating them. As DNA, the CDR3 is TGTGCCAGCTCACCGGCAGTAGTTTTTCAAGAGACCCAGTACTTC. Translation gives CASSPAVVFQETQYF. The full variable domain, completed using reference TRBV18 and TRBJ2-5, is NAGVMQNPRHLVRRRGQEARLRCSPMKGHSHVYWYRQLPEEGLKFMVYLQKENIIDESGMPKERFSAEFPKEGPSILRIQQVVRGDSAAYFCASSPAVVFQETQYFGPGTRLLVL.

The CDR3 loop reads CSVDEGKFYGYTF. The CDR3 region has the DNA TGCAGCGTTGATGAGGGAAAATTCTATGGCTACACCTTC. The chain links TRBV29-1 to TRBJ1-2; D gene ambiguous. CDR1 SQVTM and CDR2 ANQGSEA come from the germline V gene. Trimming pared 3 bases from V and 4 bases from J, leaving 12 bases between. The CDR3 contains 13 residues.

J is TRBJ2-3 and V is TRBV12-3 or TRBV12-4; the D gene is possibly TRBD2 (5 bases). V was shortened by 6 bases and J by 1 base, with 17 bases between the two germline ends. The CDR3 is 16 amino acids. The CDR3 loop is CASRLSSGRRTDTQYF. The CDR3 DNA reads TGTGCCAGCAGGCTGTCGTCGGGAAGGCGCACAGATACGCAGTATTTT.

V is TRBV29-1 and J is TRBJ1-3, with 7 bases fitting TRBD1. Germline lookup yields CDR1 SQVTM and CDR2 ANQGSEA. V dropped 3 bases and J dropped 7; count of bases not matched to a gene: 6. The CDR3 runs 13 residues. This CDR3 is CSVERGRRNTIYF. CDR3 nucleotides: TGCAGCGTTGAGAGGGGGCGACGGAACACCATATATTTT.

This clonotype was detected ten times or more. The chain combines TRBV18 with TRBJ1-2; D gene uncertain. V lost 3 bases and J 1 base, leaving 9 bases between the germline ends. The CDR3 is 14 amino acids. The germline V gene has CDR1 KGHSH and CDR2 LQKENI. In DNA form, the CDR3 reads TGTGCCAGCTCACCGTTTGGGGATAACTATGGCTACACCTTC. Encoded protein: CASSPFGDNYGYTF.

In its sample, this clonotype was seen a few times. At one boundary the junction diverges from the germline segment, which might be a read error. The chain combines TRBV4-2 with TRBJ2-3; 13 nucleotides line up with TRBD2. The CDR3 loop spans 16 amino acids. Germline assignment: CDR1 LGHNA and CDR2 YNFKEQ. CDR3 DNA sequence: TGTGCCCGCAGCCCGGGACTAGCGGGAATTGTGTATACGCAGTATTTT. Amino acids: CARSPGLAGIVYTQYF.

The sample holds a few counts of this clonotype. The chain employs TRBV19 and TRBJ2-2; D possibly corresponds to TRBD1 (5 bases). Germline V gives CDR1 LNHDA, CDR2 SQIVND (reference sequence). Trimming removed 1 base at V and 6 bases at J, with 12 bases between. The CDR3 sequence is 15 residues long. The CDR3 DNA reads TGTGCCAGTAGTATAGTAGGCAGGGCGGCCGGGGAGCTGTTTTTT. This codes for CASSIVGRAAGELFF.

Many counts were recorded for this clonotype. This chain links TRBV6-2 or TRBV6-3 with TRBJ2-1, with 8 bases that match TRBD2. V gave up 2 bases and J gave up 6 bases; unmatched junction bases: 12. The CDR3 runs 17 residues. Germline loops: CDR1 MNHEY, CDR2 SVGEGT. The CDR3 DNA is TGTGCCAGCAGTTACGGTCTACGACTAGCGCGCCTCAATGAGCAGTTCTTC. Protein product: CASSYGLRLARLNEQFF.

This clonotype was recorded many times. The chain is built from TRBV6-2 or TRBV6-3 and TRBJ2-3; tentative D call: TRBD1 (6 bases). This CDR3 contains 13 residues. V shed 2 bases and J shed 4 bases, with 7 bases lying between them. Germline V gene data show CDR1 as MNHEY and CDR2 as SVGEGT. CDR3 sequence (DNA): TGTGCCAGCAGTTACCAGGGGCCAGATACGCAGTATTTT. Its translation is CASSYQGPDTQYF.

Here the CDR3 reads CASRDDQTPYNSPLHF. CDR3 DNA: TGTGCCAGTAGGGACGACCAGACTCCATATAATTCACCCCTCCACTTT. V is TRBV19 and J is TRBJ1-6; D unresolved. This CDR3 has 16 amino acids. CDR1 and CDR2 (germline): LNHDA, SQIVND (reference sequence). V was trimmed by 6 bases and J by 4 bases, leaving 16 bases between them.

This clonotype was detected a few times. As DNA, the CDR3 is TGTGCCACCAGGCGAGGGCTGGATGGAAACACCATATATTTT. This translates into CATRRGLDGNTIYF. The rearrangement joins TRBV10-3 to TRBJ1-3; D uncertain. Germline V gives CDR1 ENHRY, CDR2 SYGVKD. Trimming cost V 10 bases and J 3 bases, with 16 bases left between them. This CDR3 is built from 14 residues.

The chain recombines TRBV10-3 with TRBJ2-3, with unresolved D. The CDR3 runs to 15 residues. Between the trimmed V and J ends, which lost 0 bases and 1 base, there was a span of 8 bases. In germline, CDR1 is ENHRY, CDR2 SYGVKD. The CDR3 loop reads CAISESAGRTDTQYF. CDR3 coding DNA: TGTGCCATCAGTGAGTCGGCAGGTCGCACAGATACGCAGTATTTT.

The sample holds many counts of this clonotype. The chain combines TRBV11-1 with TRBJ2-1; TRBD2 agrees at 13 bases. V was pared by 3 bases and J by 3 bases, with 2 bases of the junction left unmatched. Per the germline V gene, CDR1 is SGHAT and CDR2 is FQDESV (reference sequence). The CDR3 totals 16 residues. The CDR3 is CASSFGTSGDYNEQFF. In nucleotides, the CDR3 is TGTGCCAGCAGCTTCGGGACTAGCGGGGACTACAATGAGCAGTTCTTC.

Comments on this clonotype: A much larger clone is a single base away; this may be a read error. This chain connects TRBV28 to TRBJ2-7; D gene unclear. The CDR3 totals 11 residues. CDR1 is MDHEN, CDR2 SYDVKM, per germline. The CDR3 nucleotides are TGTGACAGCAGTTTATTTCGCGAGCAGTACTTC. Translated: CDSSLFREQYF.

This clonotype occurred a few times. The chain uses TRBV29-1 and TRBJ1-4; the D gene is possibly TRBD1 (5 bases). CDR3 length: 15 amino acids. Trimming took 3 bases from V and 8 from J, leaving 19 bases between them. From germline, CDR1 is SQVTM and CDR2 ANQGSEA. The CDR3 region is CSVDPDPRRGEKLFF. The CDR3 DNA reads TGCAGCGTTGACCCCGACCCTCGCCGGGGCGAAAAACTGTTTTTT.

This clonotype was counted at least ten times. J is TRBJ2-1 and V is TRBV12-3 or TRBV12-4; 8 nucleotides line up with TRBD2. This CDR3 has 18 amino acids. The V gene end was trimmed by 2 bases and the J gene end by 7 bases; junction bases not matched to a gene: 16. DNA for the CDR3: TGTGCCAGCAGTTTACTCCGAAACGGGAGGGTAGGTGAGAATGAGCAGTTCTTC. This codes for CASSLLRNGRVGENEQFF.